Listed below are T cell receptor beta chains from one sample, sequenced in a study of lymphopenia after photon versus proton radiotherapy. Method: immunoSEQ multiplex PCR; TCRdb's copy keeps in-frame clones and lacks some. The sample records around 64,000 clones, roughly 87% being singletons. Sequencing used peripheral blood, obtained from a patient treated with proton-based radiotherapy. These receptors came from a man older than 75 with esophageal cancer. Both conserved end residues are part of each CDR3. Each record gives: V gene, clone size, J gene, D gene, CDR3 DNA, CDR3 protein. D genes are given only for firm matches. Not all rows give a size; the values are once, few, many and, for expanded clones, a class.

TRBV18	-	TRBJ2-5	-	TGTGCCGGCGCCCCGGGACTCGAAGAGACCCAGTACTTC	CAGAPGLEETQYF
TRBV6-1	-	TRBJ1-4	-	TGTGCCAGCAGTGAAGATGGGGGACCGGAAAAACTGTTTTTT	CASSEDGGPEKLFF
TRBV27	-	TRBJ2-1	-	TGTGCCAGCAGTCTGAACGAGGGTTACTATGAGCAGTTCTTC	CASSLNEGYYEQFF
TRBV7-8	-	TRBJ2-1	-	TGTGCCAGCAGCTTAGCCTCCCCTTTGCAGCAGTTCTTC	CASSLASPLQQFF
TRBV4-3	once	TRBJ2-3	-	TGCGCCAGCAGCCAAGATTTAACGGGGGAGCGCGTGACAGATACGCAGTATTTT	CASSQDLTGERVTDTQYF
TRBV6-5	-	TRBJ2-7	-	TGTGCCAGCAGTTACCGGCGGGGCCCCTACGAGCAGTACTTC	CASSYRRGPYEQYF
TRBV5-1	once	TRBJ2-5	-	TGCGCCAGCAGCTTGGTTGGCAGGAAGGGTGGGGAGCTCCGAGAGACCCAGTACTTC	CASSLVGRKGGELRETQYF
TRBV11-3	once	TRBJ2-3	-	TGTGCCAGCAGCTTACGTGAAGCAGATACGCAGTATTTT	CASSLREADTQYF
TRBV15	-	TRBJ2-4	TRBD1	TGTGCCACCAGCAGAGGGGTAAGGACAGGGGCCAAAAACATTCAGTACTTC	CATSRGVRTGAKNIQYF
TRBV4-1	-	TRBJ1-2	-	TGCGCCAGCAGCCAAGATCGGGCAGCTCGGGGCTACACCTTC	CASSQDRAARGYTF
TRBV5-1	-	TRBJ2-5	-	TGCGCCAGCAGCTTGGTGGAGATCCAAGAGACCCAGTACTTC	CASSLVEIQETQYF
TRBV6-6	-	TRBJ2-7	-	TGTGCCAGCAGACTGACAGGTAGTGGCGAGCAGTACTTC	CASRLTGSGEQYF
TRBV11-2	-	TRBJ1-1	TRBD1	TGTGCCAGCAGCTTAGTCAGGGGGCGGGTTGAAGCTTTCTTT	CASSLVRGRVEAFF
TRBV6-4	-	TRBJ2-1	-	TGTGCCAGCAGTGCAGGGACCCCGTACAATGAGCAGTTCTTC	CASSAGTPYNEQFF
TRBV5-4	-	TRBJ2-7	-	TGTGCCAGCAGCTCCCAGGGGCCTGCTGGGCAGTACTTC	CASSSQGPAGQYF
TRBV7-9	-	TRBJ1-6	-	TGTGCCAGCAGCTTAGCCAGGGCTAATTCACCCCTCCACTTT	CASSLARANSPLHF
TRBV13	few	TRBJ2-1	TRBD2	TGTGCCAGCAGCTTAGCACTGCGGGAGTTGGTTCGGAATGAGCAGTTCTTC	CASSLALRELVRNEQFF
TRBV27	-	TRBJ1-2	TRBD1	TGTGCCAGCAGTTTTACAGGGGGGAATGGCTACACCTTC	CASSFTGGNGYTF
TRBV6-6	-	TRBJ1-4	TRBD1	TGTGCCAGCAGTTCACCGGGACAGGGAGGTGAAAAACTGTTTTTT	CASSSPGQGGEKLFF
TRBV7-2	-	TRBJ2-7	TRBD2	TGTGCCAGCAGCCCAGGGACTAGCTTTTACGAGCAGTACTTC	CASSPGTSFYEQYF
TRBV29-1	once	TRBJ2-1	-	TGCAGCGTTGACGGGATTTACAATGAGCAGTTCTTC	CSVDGIYNEQFF
TRBV9	-	TRBJ1-2	-	TGTGCCAGCAGTCCCCAGGGCGGGGACTATGGCTACACCTTC	CASSPQGGDYGYTF
TRBV18	-	TRBJ1-2	TRBD1	TGTGCCAGCTCAACGGGACAGCCTCTGGGCTATGGCTACACCTTC	CASSTGQPLGYGYTF
TRBV4-1	-	TRBJ2-5	-	TGCGCCAGCAGCCAAATACAGGGCCGCCAATACTTC	CASSQIQGRQYF
TRBV2	once	TRBJ1-5	-	TGTGCCAGCAGTTCGGGGCCTGATCAGCCCCAGCATTTT	CASSSGPDQPQHF
TRBV11-2	-	TRBJ2-7	-	TGTGCCAGCAGCTCTCCAGGGTCGAGGGGAAGGAACGAGCAGTACTTC	CASSSPGSRGRNEQYF
TRBV27	-	TRBJ2-7	-	TGTGCCAGCAGTCCATCCGGGACACTCTGGGGGAGCGAGCAGTACTTC	CASSPSGTLWGSEQYF
TRBV25-1	-	TRBJ2-3	TRBD1	TGTGCCAGCAGCGAAACAGGGGCCGCCACAGATACGCAGTATTTT	CASSETGAATDTQYF
TRBV6-1	-	TRBJ2-7	-	TGTGCCAGCAGTCACAGGGCCGGGGACTACGAGCAGTACTTC	CASSHRAGDYEQYF
TRBV9	-	TRBJ2-1	-	TGTGCCAGCAGCGTAGGGCATGAGCAGTTCTTC	CASSVGHEQFF
TRBV19	few	TRBJ1-5	-	TGTGCCAGTAGTATCTTAGTTGCCGCGAGCAGGGTCTATAGCAATCAGCCCCAGCATTTT	CASSILVAASRVYSNQPQHF
TRBV19	-	TRBJ1-3	TRBD1	TGTGCCAGTAGATCCGGGACAGGGGGAAACACCATATATTTT	CASRSGTGGNTIYF
TRBV30	-	TRBJ1-1	-	TGTGCCTGGACTTCCGGGCCAAGGGGCACTGAAGCTTTCTTT	CAWTSGPRGTEAFF
TRBV5-1	-	TRBJ2-5	-	TGCGCCAGCAAACCCCCGGGCCTTTCACAAGAGACCCAGTACTTC	CASKPPGLSQETQYF
TRBV18	-	TRBJ2-7	TRBD1	TGTGCCAGCTCACCGAGGACAGGTCTGAGCCACGAGCAGTACTTC	CASSPRTGLSHEQYF
TRBV5-1	-	TRBJ1-1	-	TGCGCCAGCAGAGGGCAGGGAAACACTGAAGCTTTCTTT	CASRGQGNTEAFF
TRBV19	-	TRBJ1-2	-	TGTGCCAGTAGGGCCCCAGAGGCAGGGACCAACTATGGCTACACCTTC	CASRAPEAGTNYGYTF
TRBV5-1	-	TRBJ2-3	TRBD2	TGCGCCAGCAATGGCGGGGGGGCCCCCACAGATACGCAGTATTTT	CASNGGGAPTDTQYF
TRBV18	few	TRBJ1-5	-	TGTGCCAGCTCGCAGGGGCGCGATCAGCCCCAGCATTTT	CASSQGRDQPQHF
TRBV19	once	TRBJ1-3	-	TGTGCCTCTCAGAGGGGTCAGTTTAACACCATATATTTT	CASQRGQFNTIYF
TRBV5-1	-	TRBJ2-3	-	TGCGCCAGCAGCTTGGCCCCCACGGGACGCGCAGATACGCAGTATTTT	CASSLAPTGRADTQYF
TRBV5-4	-	TRBJ1-1	TRBD1	TGTGCCAGCAGGGCAGGGGGTGGGTACACTGAAGCTTTCTTT	CASRAGGGYTEAFF
TRBV11-3	-	TRBJ2-6	-	TGTGCCAGCAGCCCCCAATCTGGGGCCAACGTCCTGACTTTC	CASSPQSGANVLTF
TRBV2	-	TRBJ1-2	-	TGTGCCAGCACCCTCGCCGGCACTAACTATGGCTACACCTTC	CASTLAGTNYGYTF
TRBV6-6	once	TRBJ1-2	-	TGTGCCAGCACTTATAGGGGAGATTCGGCCGGCTACACCTTC	CASTYRGDSAGYTF
TRBV4-3	-	TRBJ2-7	-	TGCGCCAGCAGCCAAGAGTGGGGGTCCCTGGGGAGGGAGCAGTACTTC	CASSQEWGSLGREQYF
TRBV28	-	TRBJ1-2	TRBD1	TGTGCCAGCAGTCTGACAGGGACTTTCTTCTATGGCTACACCTTC	CASSLTGTFFYGYTF
TRBV5-6	-	TRBJ1-3	-	TGTGCCAGCGGTCCTCCCGTGACTGGAAACACCATATATTTT	CASGPPVTGNTIYF
TRBV14	-	TRBJ1-1	TRBD1	TGTGCCAGCAGCCAGGACAGGCTCTTGAACACTGAAGCTTTCTTT	CASSQDRLLNTEAFF
TRBV18	-	TRBJ1-3	-	TGTGCCAGCTCACCGTCCCTTACAGACTCTGGAAACACCATATATTTT	CASSPSLTDSGNTIYF
TRBV5-1	few	TRBJ2-7	TRBD2	TGCGCCAGCAGCCCGGGTGGGAATGGCGGGAGTAGGGACGAGCAGTACTTC	CASSPGGNGGSRDEQYF
TRBV30	-	TRBJ2-2	-	TGTGCCTGGAGTGGGACCGGGGAGCTGTTTTTT	CAWSGTGELFF
TRBV6-1	-	TRBJ2-5	-	TGTGCCAGCAGTGATTCCTCAGCCCGATATGTACAAGAGACCCAGTACTTC	CASSDSSARYVQETQYF
TRBV30	once	TRBJ2-1	TRBD2	TGTGCCTGGAGTGACCTCCAGGCTAGCGGGAGCCCGGAGTTCTTC	CAWSDLQASGSPEFF